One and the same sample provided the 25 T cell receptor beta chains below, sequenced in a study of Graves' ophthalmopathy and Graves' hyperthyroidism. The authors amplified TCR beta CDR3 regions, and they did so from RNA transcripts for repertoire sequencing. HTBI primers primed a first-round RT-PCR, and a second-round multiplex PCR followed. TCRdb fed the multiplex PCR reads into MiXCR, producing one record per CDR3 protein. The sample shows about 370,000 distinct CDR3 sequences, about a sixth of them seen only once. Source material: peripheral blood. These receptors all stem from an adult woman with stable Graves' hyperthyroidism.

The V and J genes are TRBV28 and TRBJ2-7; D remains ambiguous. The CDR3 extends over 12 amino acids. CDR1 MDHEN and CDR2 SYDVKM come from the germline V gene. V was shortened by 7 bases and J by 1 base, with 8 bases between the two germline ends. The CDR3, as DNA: TGTGCCAGCAACACGCTGTCCTACGAGCAGTACTTC. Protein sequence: CASNTLSYEQYF.

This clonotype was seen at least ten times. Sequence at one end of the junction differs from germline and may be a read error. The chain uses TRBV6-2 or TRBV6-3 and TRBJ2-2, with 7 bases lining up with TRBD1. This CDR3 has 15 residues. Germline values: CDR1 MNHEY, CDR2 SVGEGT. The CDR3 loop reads CANSYRTGDTGELFF. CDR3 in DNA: TGTGCCAACAGTTACCGGACAGGAGACACCGGGGAGCTGTTTTTT.

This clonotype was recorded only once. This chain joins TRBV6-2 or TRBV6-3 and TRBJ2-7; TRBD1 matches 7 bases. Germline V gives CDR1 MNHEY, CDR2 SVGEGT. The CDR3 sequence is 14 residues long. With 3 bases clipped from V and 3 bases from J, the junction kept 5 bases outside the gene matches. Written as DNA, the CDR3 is TGTGCCAGCAGTTATGGGGACAGTTACTACGAGCAGTACTTC. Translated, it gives CASSYGDSYYEQYF.

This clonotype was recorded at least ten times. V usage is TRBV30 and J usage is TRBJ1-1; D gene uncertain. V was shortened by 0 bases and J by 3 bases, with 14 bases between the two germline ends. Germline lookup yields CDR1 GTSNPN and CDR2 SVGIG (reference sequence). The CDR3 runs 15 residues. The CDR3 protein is CAWSVRRPSYTEAFF. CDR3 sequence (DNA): TGTGCCTGGAGTGTACGCCGCCCGAGCTACACTGAAGCTTTCTTT.

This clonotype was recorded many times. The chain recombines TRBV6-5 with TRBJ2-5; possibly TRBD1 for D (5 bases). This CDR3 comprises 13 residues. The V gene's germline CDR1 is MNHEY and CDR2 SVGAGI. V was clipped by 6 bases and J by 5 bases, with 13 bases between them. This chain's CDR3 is CASSVDTWETQYF. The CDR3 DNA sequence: TGTGCCAGCAGCGTGGACACTTGGGAGACCCAGTACTTC.

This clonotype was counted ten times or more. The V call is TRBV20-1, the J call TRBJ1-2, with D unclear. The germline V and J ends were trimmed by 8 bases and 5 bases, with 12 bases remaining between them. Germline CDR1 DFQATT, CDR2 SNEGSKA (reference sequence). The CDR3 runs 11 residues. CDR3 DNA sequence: TGCAGTCCCGACCTGGAATATGGCTACACCTTC. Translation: CSPDLEYGYTF.

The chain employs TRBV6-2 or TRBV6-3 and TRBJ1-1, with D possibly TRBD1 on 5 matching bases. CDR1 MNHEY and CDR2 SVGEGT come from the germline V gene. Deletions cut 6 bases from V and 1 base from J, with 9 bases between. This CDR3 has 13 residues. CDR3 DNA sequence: TGTGCCAGCAGCGGACAAGCGAACACTGAAGCTTTCTTT. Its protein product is CASSGQANTEAFF.

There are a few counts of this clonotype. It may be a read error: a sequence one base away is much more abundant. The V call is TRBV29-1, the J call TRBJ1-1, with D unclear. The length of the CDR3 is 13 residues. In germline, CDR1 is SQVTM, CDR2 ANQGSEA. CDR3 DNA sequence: TGCAGCGCAGTAGGGCTAATGAACACTGAAGCTTGCTTT. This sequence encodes CSAVGLMNTEACF.

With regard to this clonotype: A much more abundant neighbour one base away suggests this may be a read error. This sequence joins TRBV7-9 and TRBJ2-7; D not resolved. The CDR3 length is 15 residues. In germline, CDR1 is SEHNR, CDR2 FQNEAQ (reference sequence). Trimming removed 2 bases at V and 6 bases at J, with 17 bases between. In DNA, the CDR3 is TGTGCCAGCAGCTTAAGGATAGGGCAAGGTGGCGAGCAGTACTTC. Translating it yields CASSLRIGQGGEQYF.

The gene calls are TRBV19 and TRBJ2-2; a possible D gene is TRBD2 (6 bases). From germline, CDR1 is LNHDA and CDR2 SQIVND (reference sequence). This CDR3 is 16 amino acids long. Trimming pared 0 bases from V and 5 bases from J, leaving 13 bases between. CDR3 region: CASSIDLTRRTGELFF. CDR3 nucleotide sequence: TGTGCCAGTAGTATAGATTTGACTAGAAGGACCGGGGAGCTGTTTTTT.

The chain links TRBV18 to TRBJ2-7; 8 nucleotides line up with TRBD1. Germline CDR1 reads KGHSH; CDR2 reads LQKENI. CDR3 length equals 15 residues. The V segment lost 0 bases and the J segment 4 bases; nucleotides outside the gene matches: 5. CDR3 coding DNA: TGTGCCAGCTCACCACCAGAGCAGGGGGCGTACGAGCAGTACTTC. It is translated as CASSPPEQGAYEQYF.

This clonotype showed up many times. The CDR3 coding sequence is TGCAGTGCTAGAGATGGGAACAGCTATAGCAATCAGCCCCAGCATTTT. As protein: CSARDGNSYSNQPQHF. The chain employs TRBV20-1 and TRBJ1-5; D is unclear. In germline, CDR1 is DFQATT, CDR2 SNEGSKA (reference sequence). Deletions cut 0 bases from V and 0 bases from J, with 12 bases between. CDR3 length: 16 amino acids.

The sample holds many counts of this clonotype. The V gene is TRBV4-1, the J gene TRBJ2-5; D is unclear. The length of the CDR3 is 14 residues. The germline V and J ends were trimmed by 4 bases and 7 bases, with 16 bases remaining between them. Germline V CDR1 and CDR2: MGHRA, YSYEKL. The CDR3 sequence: CASSRWTGLMTQYF. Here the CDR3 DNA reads TGCGCCAGCAGCCGATGGACGGGTCTGATGACCCAGTACTTC.

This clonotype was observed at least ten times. The CDR3 loop reads CSAPTMNTEAFF. The CDR3 region has the DNA TGCAGTGCCCCGACAATGAACACTGAAGCTTTCTTT. This sequence joins TRBV20-1 and TRBJ1-1; D call uncertain. CDR3 length equals 12 residues. V was shortened by 6 bases and J by 0 bases, with 8 bases between the two germline ends. Germline-derived CDR1 and CDR2 are DFQATT and SNEGSKA (reference sequence).

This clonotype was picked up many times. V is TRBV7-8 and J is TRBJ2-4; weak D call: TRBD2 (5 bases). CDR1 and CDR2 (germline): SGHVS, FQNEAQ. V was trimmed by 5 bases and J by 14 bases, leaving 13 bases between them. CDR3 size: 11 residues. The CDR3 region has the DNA TGTGCCAGCAGCAACGGGGTAGTCAAGTACTTC. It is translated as CASSNGVVKYF.

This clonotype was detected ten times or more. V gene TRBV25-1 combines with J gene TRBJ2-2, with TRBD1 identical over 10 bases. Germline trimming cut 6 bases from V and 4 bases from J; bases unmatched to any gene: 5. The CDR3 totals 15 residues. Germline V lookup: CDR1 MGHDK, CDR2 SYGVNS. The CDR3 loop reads CASRSGTGVTGELFF. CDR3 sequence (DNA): TGTGCCAGCAGATCCGGGACAGGGGTCACCGGGGAGCTGTTTTTT.

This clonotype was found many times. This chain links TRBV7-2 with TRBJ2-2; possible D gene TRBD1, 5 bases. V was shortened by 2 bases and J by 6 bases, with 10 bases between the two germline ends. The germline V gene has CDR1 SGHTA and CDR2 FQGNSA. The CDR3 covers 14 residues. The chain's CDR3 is CASSLLGVAGELFF. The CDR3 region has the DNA TGTGCCAGCAGCTTATTAGGGGTTGCCGGGGAGCTGTTTTTT.

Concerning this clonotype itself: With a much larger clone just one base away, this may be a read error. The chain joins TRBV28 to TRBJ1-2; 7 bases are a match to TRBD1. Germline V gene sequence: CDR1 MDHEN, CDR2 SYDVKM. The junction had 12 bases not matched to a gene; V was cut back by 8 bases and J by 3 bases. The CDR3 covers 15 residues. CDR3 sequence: CASRGRGWPDYGYTF. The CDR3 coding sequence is TGTGCCAGCCGTGGCAGGGGGTGGCCGGACTATGGCTACACCTTC.

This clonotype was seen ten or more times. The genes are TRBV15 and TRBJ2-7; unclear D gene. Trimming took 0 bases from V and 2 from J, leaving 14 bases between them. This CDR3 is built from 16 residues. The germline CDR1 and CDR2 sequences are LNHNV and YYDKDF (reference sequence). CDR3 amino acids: CATSRDDTQQTYEQYF. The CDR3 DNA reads TGTGCCACCAGCAGAGATGATACACAGCAAACCTACGAGCAGTACTTC.

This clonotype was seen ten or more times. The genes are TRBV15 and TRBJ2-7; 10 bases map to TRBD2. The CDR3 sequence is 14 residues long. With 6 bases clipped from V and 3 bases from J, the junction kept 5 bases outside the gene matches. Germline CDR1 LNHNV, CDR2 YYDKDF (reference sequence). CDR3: CATRRTSGFYEQYF. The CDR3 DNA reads TGTGCCACCAGACGGACTAGCGGATTCTACGAGCAGTACTTC.

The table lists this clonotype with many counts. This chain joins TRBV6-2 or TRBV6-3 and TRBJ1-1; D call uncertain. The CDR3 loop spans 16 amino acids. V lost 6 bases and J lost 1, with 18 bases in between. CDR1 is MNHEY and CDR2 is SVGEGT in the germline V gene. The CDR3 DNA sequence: TGTGCCAGCAGCAGCCACCTCGGACGGGGGAACACTGAAGCTTTCTTT. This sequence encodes CASSSHLGRGNTEAFF.

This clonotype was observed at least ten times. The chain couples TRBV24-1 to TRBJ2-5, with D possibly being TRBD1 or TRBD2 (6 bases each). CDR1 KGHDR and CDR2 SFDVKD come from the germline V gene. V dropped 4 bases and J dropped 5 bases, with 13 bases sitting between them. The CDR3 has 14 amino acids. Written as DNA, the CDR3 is TGTGCCACCAGTGACCCGAGGGGGGCCGAGACCCAGTACTTC. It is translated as CATSDPRGAETQYF.

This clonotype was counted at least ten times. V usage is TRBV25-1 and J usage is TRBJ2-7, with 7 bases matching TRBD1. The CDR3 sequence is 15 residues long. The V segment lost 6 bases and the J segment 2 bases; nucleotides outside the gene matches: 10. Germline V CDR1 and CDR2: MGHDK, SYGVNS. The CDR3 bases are TGTGCCAGCAGCGTTAACCGGGACAGCCCCTACGAGCAGTACTTC. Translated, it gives CASSVNRDSPYEQYF.

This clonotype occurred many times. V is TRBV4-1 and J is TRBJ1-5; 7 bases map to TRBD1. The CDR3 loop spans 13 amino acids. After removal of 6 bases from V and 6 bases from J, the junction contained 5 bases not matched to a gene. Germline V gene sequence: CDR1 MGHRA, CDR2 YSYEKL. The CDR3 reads CASSPRGGQPQHF. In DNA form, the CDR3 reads TGCGCCAGCAGTCCCAGGGGGGGTCAGCCCCAGCATTTT.

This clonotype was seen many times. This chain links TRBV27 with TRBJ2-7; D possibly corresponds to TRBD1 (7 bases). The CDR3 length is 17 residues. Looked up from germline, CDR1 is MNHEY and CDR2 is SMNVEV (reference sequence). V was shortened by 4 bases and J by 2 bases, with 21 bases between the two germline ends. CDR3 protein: CASSYFGTGTAPYEQYF. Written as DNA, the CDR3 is TGTGCCAGCAGTTACTTCGGGACTGGGACAGCTCCCTACGAGCAGTACTTC.